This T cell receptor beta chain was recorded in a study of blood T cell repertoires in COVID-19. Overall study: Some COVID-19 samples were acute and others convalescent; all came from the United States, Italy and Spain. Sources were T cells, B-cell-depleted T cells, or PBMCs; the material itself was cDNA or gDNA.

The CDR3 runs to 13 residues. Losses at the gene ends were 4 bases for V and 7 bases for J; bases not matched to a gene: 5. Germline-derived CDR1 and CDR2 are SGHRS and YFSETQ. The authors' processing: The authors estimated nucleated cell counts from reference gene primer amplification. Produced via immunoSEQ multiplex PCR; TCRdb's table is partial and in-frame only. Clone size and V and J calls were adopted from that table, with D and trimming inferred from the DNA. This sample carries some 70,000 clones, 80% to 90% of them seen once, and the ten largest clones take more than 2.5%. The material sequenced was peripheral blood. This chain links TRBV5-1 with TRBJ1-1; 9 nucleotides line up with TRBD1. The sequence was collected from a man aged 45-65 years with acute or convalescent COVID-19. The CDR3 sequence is CASSPGQGIEAFF. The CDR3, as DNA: TGCGCCAGCAGCCCTGGACAGGGGATTGAAGCTTTCTTT.